A selection of T cell receptor beta chains follows, all from one sample in a study of blood T cells in healthy people across ages. TCRdb reprocessed the 5' RACE reads via MiXCR and lists one record per CDR3 protein. The sample lists 1.8 million or so distinct CDR3 sequences, about 39% seen once, with under 30% in the top ten. The source material was blood. The source is a human donor in good health. Both conserved end residues are part of each CDR3. The D gene is left open where the match is weak. Some rows mark clone size as missing; the rest say once, few, many or name a class of expanded clone.

CDR3 DNA	CDR3 protein	V gene	J gene	clone size	D gene
TGTGCCAGCAGCACGGCCGGCGTACCCAAGGGTGAGACCCAGTACTTC	CASSTAGVPKGETQYF	TRBV7-8	TRBJ2-5	NA	NA
TGTGCCCGCAGCTCAGGAAGCTGGGGACGCACAGACACGCAGTATTTT	CARSSGSWGRTDTQYF	TRBV7-9	TRBJ2-3	NA	NA
TGTGCCAGCAGCTTAGCATTGTACCAAGAGACCCAGTACTTC	CASSLALYQETQYF	TRBV7-2	TRBJ2-5	once	NA
TGTGCCAGCAGTCCCCTGGGAAAAGGGGACTATGGCTACACCTTC	CASSPLGKGDYGYTF	TRBV12-3/TRBV12-4	TRBJ1-2	few	NA
TGTGCCAGCAGTTACTACGGGACTAGCGGGGGGCTTACAGATACGCAGTATTTT	CASSYYGTSGGLTDTQYF	TRBV6-5	TRBJ2-3	few	TRBD2
TGTGCCAGCAGCTTCCAAGAGAGGACCCAGTACTTC	CASSFQERTQYF	TRBV7-2	TRBJ2-5	once	NA
TGCAGTGCTAGAGCACAAACGACAGACTGTGGCTACACCTTC	CSARAQTTDCGYTF	TRBV20-1	TRBJ1-2	NA	NA
TGTGCCAGCAGCAGCAACAAAGAGACCCAGTACTTC	CASSSNKETQYF	TRBV7-2	TRBJ2-5	NA	NA
TGCAGTGCTAGGGGCCCCCCCCAGGGGCTGGGAGGCTACACCTTC	CSARGPPQGLGGYTF	TRBV20-1	TRBJ1-2	few	NA
TGTGCCACCAGCAGAGTTCCTGGCGAGTCTAAGAATGAGCAGTTCTTC	CATSRVPGESKNEQFF	TRBV15	TRBJ2-1	few	NA
TGTGCCACCAGCGTACGGACAGGGGTGGAGACCCAGTACTTC	CATSVRTGVETQYF	TRBV15	TRBJ2-5	few	TRBD1
TGTGCCAGCAGCCAAGTTTCGGGGCCCCCTGAGGCTTTCTTT	CASSQVSGPPEAFF	TRBV3-1	TRBJ1-1	NA	NA
TGCGCCAGCAGCTTGGCGAGCAGGGGGAATGAAAAACTGTTTTTT	CASSLASRGNEKLFF	TRBV5-1	TRBJ1-4	few	TRBD1
TGTGCCAGCAGCGAAAGGGTGGCGGGGGCGCAGTTCTTC	CASSERVAGAQFF	TRBV7-8	TRBJ2-1	NA	NA
TGTGCCAGCAGCTTATCTTTTTTCGATCAGCCCCAGCATTTT	CASSLSFFDQPQHF	TRBV7-2	TRBJ1-5	NA	NA
TGTGCCAGCAGTTGGGGAGGTAGCACAGATACGCAGTATTTT	CASSWGGSTDTQYF	TRBV5-1	TRBJ2-3	many	NA
TGCGCCAGCAGCTCGACAGCGGCACCTTCCTCTGGGGCCAACGTCCTGACTTTC	CASSSTAAPSSGANVLTF	TRBV5-1	TRBJ2-6	few	NA
TGTGCCAGCAGCTCGCAGTTTGGGGCCCAAGAGACCCAGTACTTC	CASSSQFGAQETQYF	TRBV7-3	TRBJ2-5	NA	NA
TGCAGTGCTGACAGGCGGCCGGTGGTGACCCAGTACTTC	CSADRRPVVTQYF	TRBV20-1	TRBJ2-5	NA	NA
TGTGCCAGCATGAGAAGCCAAGCGTACGAGCAGTACTTC	CASMRSQAYEQYF	TRBV27	TRBJ2-7	NA	NA
TGCAGTGCTAGACCTCTAACAGAGGGCTATAATCAAGGCTACACCTTC	CSARPLTEGYNQGYTF	TRBV20-1	TRBJ1-2	NA	NA
TGTGCCAGCAGCCACATTTCGGGACAGGGGGCATATGGCTACACCTTC	CASSHISGQGAYGYTF	TRBV4-2	TRBJ1-2	NA	TRBD1
TGCAGTGCTAGAGTACCGAGCGCTGAAGCTTTCTTT	CSARVPSAEAFF	TRBV20-1	TRBJ1-1	NA	NA
TGTGCCAGCATGGAGGACCCCTCGCGTGGTGAGCAGTACTTC	CASMEDPSRGEQYF	TRBV5-5	TRBJ2-7	NA	NA
TGTGCCAGCAGCGATCCGGGACACGTTAATGGGCAGTTCTTC	CASSDPGHVNGQFF	TRBV5-4	TRBJ2-1	few	NA
TGCGCCAGCAGCTTAGAAGGGGCAAATGGCTACACCTTC	CASSLEGANGYTF	TRBV5-1	TRBJ1-2	NA	NA
TGTGCCAGCGGGGCCGACACCACCTACGAGCAGTACTTC	CASGADTTYEQYF	TRBV7-9	TRBJ2-7	NA	NA
TGTGCCAGCAGTCTCCAAGGAGGGGTCGGGGGCTACACCTTC	CASSLQGGVGGYTF	TRBV12-3/TRBV12-4	TRBJ1-2	few	NA
TGTGCCAGCAGCCCGACTAGCGGGGGCTACATCACCGGGGAGCTGTTTTTT	CASSPTSGGYITGELFF	TRBV5-5	TRBJ2-2	NA	TRBD2
TGCAGTGCTAGAGATCAAGGACAGCAGTTCTTC	CSARDQGQQFF	TRBV20-1	TRBJ2-1	NA	NA
TGTGCCAGTTACAGGGTTGACACTGAAGCTTTCTTT	CASYRVDTEAFF	TRBV6-5	TRBJ1-1	NA	NA
TGTGCCAGCAGCCAAGCCCCAGGGACCTATAATGAAAAACTGTTTTTT	CASSQAPGTYNEKLFF	TRBV4-2	TRBJ1-4	NA	NA
TGTGCCAGTACCGAGGGGAGGACTGGTTACACCTTC	CASTEGRTGYTF	TRBV12-3/TRBV12-4	TRBJ1-2	NA	NA
TGTGCCAGCAGTTACTCCACTGGGGCCAACGTCCTGACTTTC	CASSYSTGANVLTF	TRBV6-5	TRBJ2-6	many	NA
TGTGCCAGCAGTTCAGGGACAGTCGCCCGGGAAAAACTGTTTTTT	CASSSGTVAREKLFF	TRBV27	TRBJ1-4	NA	TRBD1
TGTGCCAGTAGTTTGACGACAGGACACACAGATACGCAGTATTTT	CASSLTTGHTDTQYF	TRBV19	TRBJ2-3	NA	NA
TGTGCCAGCAGCCCCCCGGGACGAGGGGACACTGAAGCTTTCTTT	CASSPPGRGDTEAFF	TRBV7-9	TRBJ1-1	NA	NA
TGTGCCAGCAGCTTGTCCAGGGTGAACACCGGGGAGCTGTTTTTT	CASSLSRVNTGELFF	TRBV7-9	TRBJ2-2	NA	NA
TGTGCCAGCAGCTTACGTCCGGGGGCGTATGGCTACACCTTC	CASSLRPGAYGYTF	TRBV7-8	TRBJ1-2	few	NA
TGTGCCACTAGAAAAATTCAGGCGAGCTCCTACGAGCAGTACTTC	CATRKIQASSYEQYF	TRBV6-6	TRBJ2-7	NA	NA